This T cell receptor beta chain was retrieved from a study of radiotherapy plus CTLA-4 blockade in lung cancer. Study observations and caveats: According to reports, early shifts in blood T cell clones, alongside interferon-beta, forecast response most accurately.

The CDR3 consists of 16 residues. Germline V CDR1 and CDR2: SEHNR, FQNEAQ (reference sequence). The J segment lost 2 bases and the V segment lost 3 bases, leaving 8 bases of the junction unmatched. TCRdb's copy holds only in-frame clones and misses some; the assay was immunoSEQ multiplex PCR. In the table there are roughly 110,000 clones, about 84% of which are singletons. Worth noting for this clone: Its specificity is unknown.

The sequence was collected from a human donor with non-small cell lung cancer that progressed on radiotherapy plus ipilimumab. Some clones in this sample may be carry-over from other donors' samples. This specimen was peripheral blood, taken from a patient treated with radiotherapy plus ipilimumab. J is TRBJ2-3 and V is TRBV7-9; 7 nucleotides align to TRBD2. The CDR3 sequence: CASSFYQAGPTDTQYF. CDR3 sequence (DNA): TGTGCCAGCAGCTTTTATCAAGCGGGGCCCACAGATACGCAGTATTTT.